These 3 T cell receptor beta chains were sequenced from one sample in a study of T cell clones after liver transplantation. This table comes from immunoSEQ multiplex PCR, and its TCRdb copy is limited to in-frame clones, with some not included. There are over 14,000 clones in the sample; around 90% occur only once, and more than 45% lies in the top ten. Sequencing used CD8+ T cells from blood, obtained before liver transplant. The receptors were sampled from a human donor who received a liver transplant.

The chain carries TRBV28 and TRBJ2-3, with 9 positions matching TRBD2. CDR3 length: 19 amino acids. Germline CDR1 MDHEN, CDR2 SYDVKM. J was trimmed by 5 bases and V by 4 bases; bases with no gene match: 19. CDR3 bases: TGTGCCAGCAGTTCATTAATAGCGGGAGTACTGCTAGCGGGAGATACGCAGTATTTT. It codes for CASSSLIAGVLLAGDTQYF.

J is TRBJ2-1 and V is TRBV11-3; D possibly corresponds to TRBD2 (6 bases). CDR3 length: 13 amino acids. Looked up from germline, CDR1 is SGHNT and CDR2 is YENEEA. Between the trimmed V and J ends, which lost 5 bases and 9 bases, there was a span of 14 bases. The CDR3 region is CASSPSGLGEQFF. In DNA form, the CDR3 reads TGTGCCAGCAGCCCCTCGGGACTTGGTGAGCAGTTCTTC.

This sequence joins TRBV27 and TRBJ2-3; D unclear. This CDR3 is 14 amino acids long. The germline CDR1 and CDR2 sequences are MNHEY and SMNVEV (reference sequence). The germline V and J ends were trimmed by 1 base and 3 bases, with 8 bases remaining between them. The chain's CDR3 is CASSLFLATDTQYF. The CDR3 DNA is TGTGCCAGCAGTTTATTTCTGGCGACAGATACGCAGTATTTT.